This is a list of T cell receptor beta chains from one sample in a study of T cell responses to AZD1222 COVID-19 vaccine. The method was immunoSEQ multiplex PCR; TCRdb's version includes in-frame clones alone and lacks a portion of them. There are 150,000 to 200,000 clones in the sample; roughly 92% occur only once, and roughly 1.3% lies in the top ten. The sequencing here drew on peripheral blood, taken 28 days after the second AZD1222 dose. The receptors stem from an adult who received the AZD1222 COVID-19 vaccine. CDR3s include the opening cysteine and the closing phenylalanine or tryptophan. D genes are given only for firm matches. Clone size, where shown, is once, few, many, or a class for clones that have expanded.

size | J | V | D | DNA | CDR3
NA | TRBJ1-6 | TRBV7-3 | NA | TGTGCCAGCAGCTTATTGGGAGGGCTGAATTCACCCCTCCACTTT | CASSLLGGLNSPLHF
NA | TRBJ2-1 | TRBV23-1 | NA | TGCGCCAGCAGTCAACCTCCCGGGACCTGCAGTTTAAGTGAGCAGTTCTTC | CASSQPPGTCSLSEQFF
NA | TRBJ2-3 | TRBV27 | NA | TGTGCCAGCAGTTTAATTAACACAGATACGCAGTATTTT | CASSLINTDTQYF
once | TRBJ1-2 | TRBV27 | TRBD1 | TGTGCCAGCAGTTCGGGACAGGGATCTAATGGCTACACCTTC | CASSSGQGSNGYTF
once | TRBJ2-7 | TRBV19 | TRBD2 | TGTGCCAGTAGTATAGATCTATCACAAACTAGCGTTCCCTACGAGCAGTACTTC | CASSIDLSQTSVPYEQYF
NA | TRBJ1-2 | TRBV12-3/TRBV12-4 | NA | TGTGCCAGCAGTTTAGAATCAGGGGCTGGCTACACCTTC | CASSLESGAGYTF
NA | TRBJ2-5 | TRBV7-3 | NA | TGTGCCAGCAGCCCAATGGTGGGGGCGCGCGAGACCCAGTACTTC | CASSPMVGARETQYF
NA | TRBJ2-7 | TRBV13 | NA | TGTGCCAGCAGCTTAGAGGGCGGGTACGAGCAGTACTTC | CASSLEGGYEQYF
NA | TRBJ2-3 | TRBV7-9 | NA | TGTGCCAGCAGCTTAGGTCTTAGCACAGATACGCAGTATTTT | CASSLGLSTDTQYF
NA | TRBJ2-1 | TRBV11-3 | NA | TGTGCCAGCAGCTTAGCCGTAGGGAGAGAGCAGTTCTTC | CASSLAVGREQFF
NA | TRBJ2-7 | TRBV6-5 | NA | TGTGCCAGCAAGGTGGGCAGGGCCTACGAGCAGTACTTC | CASKVGRAYEQYF
NA | TRBJ2-7 | TRBV14 | NA | TGTGCCAGCAGCCAAGATCAGGGACCGTACGAGCAGTACTTC | CASSQDQGPYEQYF
few | TRBJ1-4 | TRBV2 | NA | TGTGCCAGCCAGGTCAGGGCAACTAATGAAAAACTGTTTTTT | CASQVRATNEKLFF
NA | TRBJ1-6 | TRBV16 | NA | TGTGCCAGCACCTCGAGCTCCTATAATTCACCCCTCCACTTT | CASTSSSYNSPLHF
NA | TRBJ2-7 | TRBV4-2 | TRBD2 | TGTGCCAGCAGCCAAGATCCGCCGGGACTAGCGGGGGTCTACGAGCAGTACTTC | CASSQDPPGLAGVYEQYF
NA | TRBJ2-7 | TRBV6-5 | NA | TGTGCCAGCAGGGACTCCTACGAGCAGTACTTC | CASRDSYEQYF
NA | TRBJ1-2 | TRBV29-1 | TRBD1 | TGCAGCGTTGAAGGCCCCGGGACAGTCTATGGCTACACCTTC | CSVEGPGTVYGYTF